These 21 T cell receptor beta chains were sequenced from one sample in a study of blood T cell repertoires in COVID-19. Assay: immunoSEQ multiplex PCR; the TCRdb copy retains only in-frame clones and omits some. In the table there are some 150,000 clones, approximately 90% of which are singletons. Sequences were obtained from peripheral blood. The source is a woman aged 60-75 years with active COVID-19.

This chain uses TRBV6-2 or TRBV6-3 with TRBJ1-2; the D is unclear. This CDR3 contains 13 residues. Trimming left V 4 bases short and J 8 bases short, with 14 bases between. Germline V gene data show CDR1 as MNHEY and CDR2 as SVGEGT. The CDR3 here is CASSSSDSAGYTF. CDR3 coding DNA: TGTGCCAGCAGTTCCTCGGACTCTGCGGGCTACACCTTC.

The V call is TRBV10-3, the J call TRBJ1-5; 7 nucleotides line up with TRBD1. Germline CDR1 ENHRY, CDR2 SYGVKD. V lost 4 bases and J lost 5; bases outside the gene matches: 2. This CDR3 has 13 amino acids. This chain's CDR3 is CAISGTGDQPQHF. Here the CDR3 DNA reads TGTGCCATCAGTGGCACAGGGGATCAGCCCCAGCATTTT.

The CDR3 nucleotides are TGTGCCAGCAGTTGGAGGGTTAGCAATCAGCCCCAGCATTTT. Its protein is CASSWRVSNQPQHF. The chain recombines TRBV28 with TRBJ1-5; D gene unclear. This CDR3 region has 14 residues. Germline CDR1 reads MDHEN; CDR2 reads SYDVKM. V was cut by 4 bases and J by 0 bases, with 7 bases left in between.

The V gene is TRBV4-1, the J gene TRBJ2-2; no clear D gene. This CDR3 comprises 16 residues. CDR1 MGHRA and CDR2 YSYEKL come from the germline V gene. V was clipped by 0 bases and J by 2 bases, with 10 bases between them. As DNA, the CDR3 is TGCGCCAGCAGCCAAGAATCCAGGATCAACACCGGGGAGCTGTTTTTT. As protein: CASSQESRINTGELFF.

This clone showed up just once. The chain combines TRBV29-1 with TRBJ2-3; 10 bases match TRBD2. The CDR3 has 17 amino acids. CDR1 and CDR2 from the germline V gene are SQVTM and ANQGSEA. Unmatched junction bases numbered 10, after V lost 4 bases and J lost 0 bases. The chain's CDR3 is CSVGALLAGASTDTQYF. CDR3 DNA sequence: TGCAGCGTTGGGGCCCTGCTAGCGGGGGCTAGCACAGATACGCAGTATTTT.

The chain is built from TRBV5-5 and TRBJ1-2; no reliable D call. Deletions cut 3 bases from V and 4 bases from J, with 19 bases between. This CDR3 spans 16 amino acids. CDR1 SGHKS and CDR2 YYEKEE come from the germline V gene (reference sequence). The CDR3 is CASSSPPRATSYGYTF. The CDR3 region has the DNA TGTGCCAGCAGCTCTCCCCCCCGCGCCACTAGCTATGGCTACACCTTC. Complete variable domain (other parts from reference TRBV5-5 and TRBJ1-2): DAGVTQSPTHLIKTRGQQVTLRCSPISGHKSVSWYQQVLGQGPQFIFQYYEKEERGRGNFPDRFSARQFPNYSSELNVNALLLGDSALYLCASSSPPRATSYGYTFGSGTRLTVV.

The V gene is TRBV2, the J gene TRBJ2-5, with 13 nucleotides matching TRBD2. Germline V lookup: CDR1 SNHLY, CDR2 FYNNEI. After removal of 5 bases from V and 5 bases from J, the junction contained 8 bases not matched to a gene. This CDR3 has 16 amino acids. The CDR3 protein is CASSYGLAGVGETQYF. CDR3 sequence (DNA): TGTGCCAGCAGTTACGGACTAGCGGGAGTTGGGGAGACCCAGTACTTC.

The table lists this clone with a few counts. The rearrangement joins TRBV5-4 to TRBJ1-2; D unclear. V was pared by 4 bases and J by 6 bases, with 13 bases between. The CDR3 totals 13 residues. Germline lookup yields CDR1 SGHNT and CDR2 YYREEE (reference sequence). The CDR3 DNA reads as TGTGCCAGCAGCCGAACCCTCGGGGATGGCTACACCTTC. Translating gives CASSRTLGDGYTF.

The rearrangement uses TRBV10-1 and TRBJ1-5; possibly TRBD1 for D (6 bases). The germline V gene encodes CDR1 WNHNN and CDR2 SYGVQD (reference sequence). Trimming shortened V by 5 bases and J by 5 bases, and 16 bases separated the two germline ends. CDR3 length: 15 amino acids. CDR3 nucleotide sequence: TGCGCCAGCAGTCCCGGGGAGGGGGAACATCAGCCCCAGCATTTT. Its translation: CASSPGEGEHQPQHF.

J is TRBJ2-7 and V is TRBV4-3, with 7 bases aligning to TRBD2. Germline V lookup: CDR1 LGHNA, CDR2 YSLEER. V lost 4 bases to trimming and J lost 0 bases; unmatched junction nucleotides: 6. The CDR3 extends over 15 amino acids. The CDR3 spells CASSLRLAASYEQYF. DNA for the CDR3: TGCGCCAGCAGCCTCCGGCTAGCGGCCTCCTACGAGCAGTACTTC.

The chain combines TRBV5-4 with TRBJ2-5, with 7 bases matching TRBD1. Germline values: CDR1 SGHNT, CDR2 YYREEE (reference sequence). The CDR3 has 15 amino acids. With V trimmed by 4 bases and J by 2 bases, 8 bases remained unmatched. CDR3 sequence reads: CASSIRQGLQETQYF. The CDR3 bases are TGTGCCAGCAGCATCCGACAGGGCTTGCAAGAGACCCAGTACTTC.

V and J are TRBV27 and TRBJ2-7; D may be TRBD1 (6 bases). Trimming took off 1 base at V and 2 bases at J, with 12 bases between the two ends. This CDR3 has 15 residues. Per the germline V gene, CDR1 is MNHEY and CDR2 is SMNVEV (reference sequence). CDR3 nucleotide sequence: TGTGCCAGCAGTTTATTGAACAGGGACCCCTACGAGCAGTACTTC. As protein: CASSLLNRDPYEQYF.

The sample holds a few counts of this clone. This CDR3 reads CASSLVSGGQGSSYEQYF. CDR3 DNA sequence: TGTGCCAGCAGCTTAGTTTCGGGGGGACAGGGAAGTAGCTACGAGCAGTACTTC. This chain uses TRBV7-6 with TRBJ2-7; 9 bases fit TRBD1. This CDR3 has 18 amino acids. In germline, CDR1 is SGHVS, CDR2 FNYEAQ. With 1 base clipped from V and 3 bases from J, the junction kept 13 bases outside the gene matches.

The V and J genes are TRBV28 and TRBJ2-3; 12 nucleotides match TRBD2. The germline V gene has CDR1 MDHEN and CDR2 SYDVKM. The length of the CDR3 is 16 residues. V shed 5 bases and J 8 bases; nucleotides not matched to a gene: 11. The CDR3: CASSRPTSGRMGTQYF. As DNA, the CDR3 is TGTGCCAGCAGTAGGCCGACTAGCGGGAGAATGGGTACGCAGTATTTT.

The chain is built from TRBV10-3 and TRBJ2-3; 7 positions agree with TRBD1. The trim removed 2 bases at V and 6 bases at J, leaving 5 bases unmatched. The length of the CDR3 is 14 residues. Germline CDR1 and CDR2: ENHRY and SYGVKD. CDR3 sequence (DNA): TGTGCCATCAGTGAGGAAGGGGGCATTGATACGCAGTATTTT. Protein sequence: CAISEEGGIDTQYF.

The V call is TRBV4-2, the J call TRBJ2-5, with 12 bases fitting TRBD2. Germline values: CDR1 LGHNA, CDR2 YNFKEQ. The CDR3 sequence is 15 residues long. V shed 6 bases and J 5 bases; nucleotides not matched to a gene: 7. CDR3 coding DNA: TGTGCCAGCAGTCGGACTAGCGGGAATAGGGAGACCCAGTACTTC. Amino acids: CASSRTSGNRETQYF.

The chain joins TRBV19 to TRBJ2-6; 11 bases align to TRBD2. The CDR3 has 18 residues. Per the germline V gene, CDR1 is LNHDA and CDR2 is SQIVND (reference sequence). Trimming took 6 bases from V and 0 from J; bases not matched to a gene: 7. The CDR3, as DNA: TGTGCCAGTAGACAGACTAGCGGGGCGGGCTCTGGGGCCAACGTCCTGACTTTC. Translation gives CASRQTSGAGSGANVLTF. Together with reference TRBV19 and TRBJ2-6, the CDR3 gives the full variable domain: DGGITQSPKYLFRKEGQNVTLSCEQNLNHDAMYWYRQDPGQGLRLIYYSQIVNDFQKGDIAEGYSVSREKKESFPLTVTSAQKNPTAFYLCASRQTSGAGSGANVLTFGAGSRLTVL.

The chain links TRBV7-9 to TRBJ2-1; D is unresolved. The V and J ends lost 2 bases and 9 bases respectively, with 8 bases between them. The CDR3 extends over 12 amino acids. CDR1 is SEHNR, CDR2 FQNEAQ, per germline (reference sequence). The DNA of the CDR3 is TGTGCCAGCAGCTTATTACCCAGTGAGCAGTTCTTC. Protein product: CASSLLPSEQFF.

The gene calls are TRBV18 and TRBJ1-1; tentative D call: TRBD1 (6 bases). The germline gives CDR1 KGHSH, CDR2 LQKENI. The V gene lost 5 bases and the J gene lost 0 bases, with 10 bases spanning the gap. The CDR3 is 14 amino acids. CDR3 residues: CASSTGTMNTEAFF. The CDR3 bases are TGTGCCAGCTCAACAGGGACCATGAACACTGAAGCTTTCTTT. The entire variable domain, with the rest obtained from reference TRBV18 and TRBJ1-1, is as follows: NAGVMQNPRHLVRRRGQEARLRCSPMKGHSHVYWYRQLPEEGLKFMVYLQKENIIDESGMPKERFSAEFPKEGPSILRIQQVVRGDSAAYFCASSTGTMNTEAFFGQGTRLTVV.

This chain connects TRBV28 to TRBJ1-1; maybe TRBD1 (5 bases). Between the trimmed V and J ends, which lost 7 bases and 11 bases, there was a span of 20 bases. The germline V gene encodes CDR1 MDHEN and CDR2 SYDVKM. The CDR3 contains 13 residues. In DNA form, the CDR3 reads TGTGCCAGCACCCTTCCCGGGGGACTTGGGGCTTTCTTT. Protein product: CASTLPGGLGAFF.

CDR3 sequence: CASSSGTGGYEQYF. DNA for the CDR3: TGTGCCAGCAGTTCCGGGACAGGGGGATACGAGCAGTACTTC. This chain uses TRBV27 with TRBJ2-7, with TRBD1 matching 11 bases. The ends lost 4 bases at V and 4 bases at J; junction bases unmatched: 3. This CDR3 contains 14 residues. Germline V gene sequence: CDR1 MNHEY, CDR2 SMNVEV (reference sequence).